Shown below are 9 T cell receptor beta chains from a single sample sequenced in a study of cytomegalovirus exposure and HLA in healthy donors. The PCR was carried out with 60 Vbeta primers and 13 Jbeta primers. Assay used: immunoSEQ multiplex PCR; TCRdb lists only in-frame clones, some missing. The sample contains around 150,000 clones, almost 80% of which appear only once. The specimen was PBMCs. The origin of the receptors is a man in his fifties or sixties in good health and CMV-seropositive.

The rearrangement uses TRBV4-3 and TRBJ1-6; D is possibly TRBD1 (6 bases). The CDR3 is made up of 17 amino acids. The V gene's germline CDR1 is LGHNA and CDR2 YSLEER. The V end was cut by 3 bases, the J end by 3 bases, with 15 bases between. CDR3 nucleotide sequence: TGCGCCAGCAGCCAGGGAGGGGCAGGGGTCTATAATTCACCCCTCCACTTT. Its protein is CASSQGGAGVYNSPLHF.

This clone occurred a few times. The chain joins TRBV11-2 to TRBJ1-4, with D unclear. The CDR3 spans 14 residues. CDR1 SGHAT and CDR2 FQNNGV come from the germline V gene. The ends were cut back, 1 base at V and 1 base at J, with 4 bases in the middle. The CDR3 nucleotides read TGTGCCAGCAGCTTAGCGGGAACTAATGAAAAACTGTTTTTT. Protein sequence: CASSLAGTNEKLFF.

The V call is TRBV13, the J call TRBJ1-5, with 9 bases fitting TRBD1. The CDR3 is made up of 14 amino acids. Germline CDR1 reads PRHDT; CDR2 reads FYEKMQ (reference sequence). The V segment lost 2 bases and the J segment 5 bases; nucleotides outside the gene matches: 1. The CDR3 sequence is CASSLNRGHQPQHF. The CDR3 coding sequence is TGTGCCAGCAGCTTAAACAGGGGGCATCAGCCCCAGCATTTT.

The CDR3 spells CASSFQFGTANEQFF. CDR3 in DNA: TGTGCCAGCAGTTTTCAATTCGGGACAGCCAATGAGCAGTTCTTC. V usage is TRBV27 and J usage is TRBJ2-1; the match to TRBD1 covers 7 bases. With V trimmed by 3 bases and J by 6 bases, 8 bases remained unmatched. CDR1 and CDR2 (germline): MNHEY, SMNVEV (reference sequence). The CDR3 is 15 amino acids.

The chain is built from TRBV11-1 and TRBJ1-1; 9 bases agree with TRBD1. Germline loops: CDR1 SGHAT, CDR2 FQDESV (reference sequence). V gave up 0 bases and J gave up 4 bases; unmatched junction bases: 9. This CDR3 region has 17 residues. The CDR3 sequence is CASSLATGGILGTEAFF. The CDR3, as DNA: TGTGCCAGCAGCTTAGCTACAGGGGGCATTTTGGGCACTGAAGCTTTCTTT.

This chain links TRBV2 with TRBJ1-1; the D is unclear. V lost 4 bases and J lost 4, with 7 bases in between. The CDR3 sequence is 12 residues long. CDR1 is SNHLY and CDR2 is FYNNEI in the germline V gene. The CDR3 here is CASSGEFTEAFF. The CDR3 nucleotides read TGTGCCAGCAGTGGGGAGTTCACTGAAGCTTTCTTT.

V gene TRBV5-1 combines with J gene TRBJ2-5, with TRBD2 matching 10 bases. The CDR3 is 15 amino acids. V lost 2 bases, J lost 4 bases, and 5 bases stayed unmatched. Germline lookup yields CDR1 SGHRS and CDR2 YFSETQ. The DNA of the CDR3 is TGCGCCAGCAGCTTTAGCGGGGGGCCTGGAGAGACCCAGTACTTC. Its protein product is CASSFSGGPGETQYF.

The chain recombines TRBV6-1 with TRBJ1-2; unclear D gene. V dropped 8 bases and J dropped 4 bases, with 14 bases sitting between them. This CDR3 is built from 13 residues. The germline CDR1 and CDR2 sequences are MNHNS and SASEGT. The CDR3 DNA reads as TGTGCCAGCGCGAGTCAGGCTCTCTATGGCTACACCTTC. It is translated as CASASQALYGYTF.

The CDR3 loop is CASSLKGLPAAGELFF. The CDR3 DNA reads as TGTGCCAGCAGTCTTAAGGGGCTACCGGCGGCCGGGGAGCTGTTTTTT. This chain links TRBV27 with TRBJ2-2; D perhaps matches TRBD1 (5 bases). This CDR3 has 16 residues. V was shortened by 5 bases and J by 6 bases, with 19 bases between the two germline ends. The V gene's germline CDR1 is MNHEY and CDR2 SMNVEV (reference sequence).